What follows is one T cell receptor beta chain and its context. The data derive from a study of blood T cell repertoires in COVID-19. Whole-study context: Italy, Spain and the United States were the sources of the convalescent and acute COVID-19 samples.

As processed by the authors: It was from reference gene primer amplification that nucleated cell counts were estimated. Here immunoSEQ multiplex PCR was the method, and the copy in TCRdb shows in-frame clones only, minus some. V and J calls and clone size are those listed in that table; D and trimming were worked out from the DNA. The sample has 250,000 to 300,000 clones, roughly 88% seen once. Ages ranged from about 18 to 100 years, with residence in 20 to 30 US areas. Before being deemed recovered, Cohort 3 donors had two negative PCRs, clearance, or symptom resolution. The receptor was derived from a woman aged 45-59 years who had recovered from COVID-19. The source material was PBMCs or T cells enriched from blood (not recorded which).

The chain's CDR3 is CASSTDREENQPQHF. DNA of the CDR3: TGTGCCAGCAGCACAGACAGGGAGGAAAATCAGCCCCAGCATTTT. The V call is TRBV7-9, the J call TRBJ1-5, with 7 bases lining up with TRBD1. Germline loops: CDR1 SEHNR, CDR2 FQNEAQ (reference sequence). The CDR3 has 15 residues. The ends lost 5 bases at V and 4 bases at J; junction bases unmatched: 8.